These 20 T cell receptor beta chains came from one sample sequenced in a study of T cell therapy after organ transplantation. Clones were read by immunoSEQ multiplex PCR, and TCRdb kept only the in-frame ones, dropping some. Of tens of thousands of clones listed, about 94% are singletons. No antigen has been identified for these receptors. The material was CD8+ T cells from blood, obtained before autologous CMV-specific T cell therapy. The receptors originated from a human patient who had received a solid organ transplant and had CMV disease.

V is TRBV30 and J is TRBJ1-1; D might be TRBD1 (6 bases). The V and J ends lost 0 bases and 4 bases respectively, with 9 bases between them. This CDR3 spans 13 amino acids. Germline V gene lookup returns CDR1 GTSNPN and CDR2 SVGIG (reference sequence). Here the CDR3 DNA reads TGTGCCTGGAGTGTACTAGGGGGCACTGAAGCTTTCTTT. Encoded protein: CAWSVLGGTEAFF.

The chain couples TRBV5-5 to TRBJ2-7, with D tentatively TRBD2 (5 bases). V dropped 0 bases and J dropped 2 bases, with 12 bases sitting between them. Germline-derived CDR1 and CDR2 are SGHKS and YYEKEE (reference sequence). CDR3 length: 15 residues. The CDR3 spells CASSLADSAAYEQYF. The DNA of the CDR3 is TGTGCCAGCAGCTTGGCGGACTCGGCGGCCTACGAGCAGTACTTC.

V gene TRBV11-1 combines with J gene TRBJ1-2; TRBD1 aligns across 7 bases. V was pared by 5 bases and J by 1 base, with 4 bases of the junction left unmatched. Per the germline V gene, CDR1 is SGHAT and CDR2 is FQDESV (reference sequence). The CDR3 is made up of 14 amino acids. The CDR3 loop is CASSPGQFNYGYTF. In nucleotides, the CDR3 is TGTGCCAGCAGCCCGGGACAGTTTAACTATGGCTACACCTTC.

The chain joins TRBV27 to TRBJ2-7, with 7 bases lining up with TRBD1. Germline-derived CDR1 and CDR2 are MNHEY and SMNVEV (reference sequence). V trimming: 6 bases; J trimming: 0 bases; junction bases outside the gene matches: 8. The CDR3 covers 15 residues. Here the CDR3 DNA reads TGTGCCAGCAGGATCGGGACAGTGTCCTCCTACGAGCAGTACTTC. Encoded protein: CASRIGTVSSYEQYF.

The genes are TRBV5-5 and TRBJ2-1; 13 bases map to TRBD2. V was clipped by 4 bases and J by 5 bases; unmatched bases: 9. Germline-derived CDR1 and CDR2 are SGHKS and YYEKEE (reference sequence). This CDR3 spans 17 amino acids. DNA of the CDR3: TGTGCCAGCAGCCCCCGGACTAGCGGGAGACCCGACAATGAGCAGTTCTTC. It specifies CASSPRTSGRPDNEQFF.

As to this clone: Other DNA sequences of this sample code for an identical CDR3. The V gene is TRBV13, the J gene TRBJ2-5; D unclear. The CDR3 sequence is 13 residues long. Germline loops: CDR1 PRHDT, CDR2 FYEKMQ (reference sequence). Trimming shortened V by 1 base and J by 2 bases, and 5 bases separated the two germline ends. The CDR3 sequence: CASSLESQETQYF. As DNA, the CDR3 is TGTGCCAGCAGCTTAGAAAGTCAAGAGACCCAGTACTTC.

This sequence joins TRBV11-2 and TRBJ1-1; TRBD1 agrees at 12 bases. The germline V gene encodes CDR1 SGHAT and CDR2 FQNNGV. V trimming: 0 bases; J trimming: 6 bases; junction bases outside the gene matches: 11. The CDR3 has 18 amino acids. The CDR3 sequence: CASSLDRFRDRGLSEAFF. CDR3 nucleotide sequence: TGTGCCAGCAGCTTAGATAGGTTCCGGGACAGGGGGCTGTCTGAAGCTTTCTTT.

This clone was seen only a few times. This chain links TRBV13 with TRBJ1-4; 7 positions match TRBD1. There are 16 residues in the CDR3. CDR1 and CDR2 (germline): PRHDT, FYEKMQ (reference sequence). The V segment lost 3 bases and the J segment 10 bases; nucleotides outside the gene matches: 14. The CDR3 nucleotides are TGTGCCAGCAGCTTTAGGGGACAGCCAACCGGGGTAAAACTGTTTTTT. Protein: CASSFRGQPTGVKLFF.

The gene calls are TRBV13 and TRBJ1-1; the D is unclear. V was shortened by 4 bases and J by 8 bases, with 11 bases between the two germline ends. The CDR3 extends over 12 amino acids. Germline V CDR1 and CDR2: PRHDT, FYEKMQ (reference sequence). The CDR3 sequence is CASSYSQKEAFF. The CDR3 nucleotides are TGTGCCAGCAGCTACTCACAGAAAGAAGCTTTCTTT. Variable domain in full (rest from reference TRBV13 and TRBJ1-1): AAGVIQSPRHLIKEKRETATLKCYPIPRHDTVYWYQQGPGQDPQFLISFYEKMQSDKGSIPDRFSAQQFSDYHSELNMSSLELGDSALYFCASSYSQKEAFFGQGTRLTVV.

This sequence joins TRBV4-2 and TRBJ2-1; TRBD1 or TRBD2 may be the D gene (6 bases each). Trimming stripped 2 bases from V and 10 bases from J, with 15 bases between. The CDR3 runs to 14 residues. Germline V gene lookup returns CDR1 LGHNA and CDR2 YNFKEQ. CDR3 sequence (DNA): TGTGCCAGCAGCCAAACCACAGGGACTGTGGAGCAGTTCTTC. Its protein product is CASSQTTGTVEQFF.

J is TRBJ2-1 and V is TRBV11-2; a possible D gene is TRBD1 (6 bases). The CDR3 loop spans 15 amino acids. V lost 5 bases and J 0 bases, leaving 11 bases between the germline ends. The V gene's germline CDR1 is SGHAT and CDR2 FQNNGV. The CDR3 region has the DNA TGTGCCAGCAGCATCGACAGGAGCTCCTACAATGAGCAGTTCTTC. Translation gives CASSIDRSSYNEQFF.

The chain has TRBV30 and TRBJ2-7, with D hard to call. V dropped 0 bases and J dropped 3 bases, with 12 bases sitting between them. The CDR3 consists of 14 residues. Germline CDR1 is GTSNPN and CDR2 is SVGIG (reference sequence). CDR3 residues: CAWSVKYPNYEQYF. CDR3 nucleotide sequence: TGTGCCTGGAGTGTGAAGTATCCAAACTACGAGCAGTACTTC.

The chain recombines TRBV6-5 with TRBJ1-1, with D perhaps matching TRBD1 (6 bases). The length of the CDR3 is 13 residues. Germline loops: CDR1 MNHEY, CDR2 SVGAGI. Trimming pared 4 bases from V and 1 base from J, leaving 7 bases between. The CDR3 DNA reads TGTGCCAGCAGTTTGGGACAGAACACTGAAGCTTTCTTT. Its translation is CASSLGQNTEAFF.

This chain uses TRBV6-5 with TRBJ2-1; D perhaps matches TRBD1 (6 bases). The CDR3 runs 15 residues. The germline CDR1 and CDR2 sequences are MNHEY and SVGAGI. Deletions cut 5 bases from V and 5 bases from J, with 16 bases between. CDR3 loop: CASSPTGSIHNEQFF. Here the CDR3 DNA reads TGTGCCAGCAGTCCTACAGGGTCCATTCACAATGAGCAGTTCTTC.

The V gene is TRBV5-6, the J gene TRBJ1-4; 9 bases align to TRBD1. The ends lost 2 bases at V and 4 bases at J; junction bases unmatched: 6. Germline V gene lookup returns CDR1 SGHDT and CDR2 YYEEEE. The CDR3 runs 16 residues. The CDR3 DNA reads as TGTGCCAGCAGCTTCGGGACAGGGACCCATAATGAAAAACTGTTTTTT. Translation: CASSFGTGTHNEKLFF.

The V call is TRBV7-9, the J call TRBJ2-1; TRBD1 matches 8 bases. Germline V CDR1 and CDR2: SEHNR, FQNEAQ (reference sequence). The CDR3 contains 15 residues. The junction had 6 bases not matched to a gene; V was cut back by 5 bases and J by 3 bases. The CDR3 nucleotides read TGTGCCAGCAGCCCCCGGACAGGGAACTACAATGAGCAGTTCTTC. It codes for CASSPRTGNYNEQFF.

The genes are TRBV7-9 and TRBJ2-3; TRBD1 matches 7 bases. The length of the CDR3 is 16 residues. CDR1 SEHNR and CDR2 FQNEAQ come from the germline V gene (reference sequence). V shed 5 bases, J shed 2 bases, and the junction held 10 bases outside the gene matches. The CDR3 region is CASSEPGTEDTDTQYF. In nucleotides, the CDR3 is TGTGCCAGCAGCGAACCCGGGACAGAGGACACAGATACGCAGTATTTT.

The CDR3 nucleotides read TGTGCCAGCAGCTTAGGAGGGACAGCTCTCTATGGCTACACCTTC. It translates to CASSLGGTALYGYTF. The J gene is TRBJ1-2, the V gene TRBV13; 7 nucleotides align to TRBD1. Germline V gene lookup returns CDR1 PRHDT and CDR2 FYEKMQ (reference sequence). J gave up 4 bases and V 0 bases, and 5 bases lay outside the gene matches. CDR3 length: 15 amino acids. The full variable domain, its missing parts supplied by reference TRBV13 and TRBJ1-2, is AAGVIQSPRHLIKEKRETATLKCYPIPRHDTVYWYQQGPGQDPQFLISFYEKMQSDKGSIPDRFSAQQFSDYHSELNMSSLELGDSALYFCASSLGGTALYGYTFGSGTRLTVV.

This chain joins TRBV6-5 and TRBJ2-5; TRBD1 might be the D (5 bases). Germline CDR1 is MNHEY and CDR2 is SVGAGI. Between the trimmed V and J ends, which lost 1 base and 5 bases, there was a span of 11 bases. The CDR3 covers 14 residues. In DNA form, the CDR3 reads TGTGCCAGCAGTTACTTTGGTCAGGGTGAGACCCAGTACTTC. Translation: CASSYFGQGETQYF.

The V gene is TRBV7-8, the J gene TRBJ1-4, with a weak D call TRBD1 (6 bases). Germline V gene sequence: CDR1 SGHVS, CDR2 FQNEAQ. Trimming took 1 base from V and 7 from J, leaving 25 bases between them. The CDR3 spans 19 residues. The CDR3 region is CASSLGGTSVSRKAEKLFF. The DNA for the CDR3 is TGTGCCAGCAGCTTAGGTGGGACAAGCGTTTCTAGGAAGGCTGAAAAACTGTTTTTT.